This is a list of T cell receptor beta chains from one sample in a study of low-dose radiotherapy and immunotherapy resistance in tumors. TCRdb independently ran MiXCR on the reads; one entry per CDR3 protein. The sample has 60,000 to 75,000 distinct CDR3 sequences; around 27% are singletons. Source: PBMCs, taken before treatment. These receptors originate from a male donor with rectosigmoid adenocarcinoma. Both conserved end residues are part of each CDR3. Each record gives: V gene, J gene, CDR3 length, clone size, D gene, CDR3 protein, CDR3 DNA. D genes are given only for firm matches. Not all rows give a size; the values are once, few, many and, for expanded clones, a class.

TRBV7-2	TRBJ1-5	16	many	NA	CASSQRGRLSNQPQHF	TGTGCCAGCAGCCAGCGGGGGCGGCTTAGCAATCAGCCCCAGCATTTT
TRBV11-2	TRBJ2-2	12	NA	NA	CASSLGVGELFF	TGTGCCAGCAGCTTAGGTGTCGGGGAGCTGTTTTTT
TRBV7-9	TRBJ2-7	14	many	NA	CASSFGVTGDEQYF	TGTGCCAGCAGCTTTGGGGTGACAGGAGACGAGCAGTACTTC
TRBV5-1	TRBJ2-7	15	medium-sized	NA	CASTPWKEGSYEQYF	TGCGCCAGCACCCCCTGGAAGGAAGGGTCCTACGAGCAGTACTTC
TRBV28	TRBJ1-2	16	NA	NA	CASRGNGVDSLYGYTF	TGTGCCAGCAGGGGGAATGGGGTAGACAGCCTATATGGCTACACCTTC
TRBV19	TRBJ1-5	16	many	NA	CASKARGGGNFQPQHF	TGTGCCAGTAAGGCCCGAGGCGGGGGCAACTTTCAGCCCCAGCATTTT
TRBV30	TRBJ2-7	14	many	TRBD1	CAWTTGGSSYEQYF	TGTGCCTGGACGACAGGGGGCAGCTCCTACGAGCAGTACTTC
TRBV6-6	TRBJ1-5	14	many	NA	CASSYAVEGQPQHF	TGTGCCAGCAGTTACGCGGTGGAGGGTCAGCCCCAGCATTTT
TRBV11-2	TRBJ1-4	14	many	NA	CASSSQAGDEKLFF	TGTGCCAGCAGCTCCCAGGCAGGGGATGAAAAACTGTTTTTT
TRBV7-2	TRBJ2-1	17	few	TRBD2	CASSLGGTSGGAVEQFF	TGTGCCAGCAGCTTAGGCGGGACTAGCGGGGGGGCCGTTGAGCAGTTCTTC
TRBV6-1	TRBJ2-5	14	NA	TRBD1	CASSLQGARQTQYF	TGTGCCAGCAGTCTACAGGGGGCCAGACAGACCCAGTACTTC
TRBV7-9	TRBJ2-2	17	NA	TRBD2	CASSLVGLAGITGELFF	TGTGCCAGCAGCTTAGTTGGACTAGCGGGAATCACCGGGGAGCTGTTTTTT
TRBV29-1	TRBJ2-7	13	NA	NA	CSVPSEGSYEQYF	TGCAGCGTTCCCTCCGAGGGCTCCTACGAGCAGTACTTC
TRBV7-2	TRBJ1-2	14	many	NA	CASSWAPTRGGYTF	TGTGCCAGCAGCTGGGCCCCAACCAGGGGAGGCTACACCTTC
TRBV12-3/TRBV12-4	TRBJ2-2	15	NA	NA	CASSYAGANTGELFF	TGTGCCAGCAGTTACGCGGGCGCGAACACCGGGGAGCTGTTTTTT
TRBV20-1	TRBJ1-5	14	many	NA	CSASRQYSNQPQHF	TGCAGTGCTAGCCGGCAGTATAGCAATCAGCCCCAGCATTTT
TRBV25-1	TRBJ1-2	16	many	TRBD1	CASSRQGASSAYGYTF	TGTGCCAGCAGTCGTCAGGGGGCAAGCTCGGCCTATGGCTACACCTTC
TRBV3-1	TRBJ1-4	15	many	NA	CASSHPTATNEKLFF	TGTGCCAGCAGCCACCCGACAGCAACTAATGAAAAACTGTTTTTT
TRBV5-5	TRBJ1-1	15	NA	TRBD1	CASSPTSGRQGPAFF	TGTGCCAGCAGCCCCACATCGGGGAGACAGGGTCCCGCTTTCTTT
TRBV7-2	TRBJ2-2	14	many	NA	CASSLDTNTGELFF	TGTGCCAGCAGCCTAGATACCAACACCGGGGAGCTGTTTTTT
TRBV28	TRBJ2-3	17	many	TRBD2	CASSLNSGGGNTDTQYF	TGTGCCAGCAGTTTAAACAGTGGCGGGGGTAACACAGATACGCAGTATTTT
TRBV9	TRBJ1-4	15	many	NA	CASSPRGFEDEKLFF	TGTGCCAGCAGCCCACGAGGCTTCGAGGATGAAAAACTGTTTTTT
TRBV6-5	TRBJ1-6	15	many	NA	CASSYGSGLDSPLHF	TGTGCCAGCAGTTACGGGAGCGGTCTGGATTCACCCCTCCACTTT
TRBV3-1	TRBJ1-2	14	many	NA	CASSRQALNYGYTF	TGTGCCAGCAGCCGGCAGGCCCTTAACTATGGCTACACCTTC
TRBV12-3/TRBV12-4	TRBJ2-5	14	many	NA	CASTPHGDQETQYF	TGTGCCAGCACCCCCCACGGTGACCAAGAGACCCAGTACTTC
TRBV7-2	TRBJ2-7	11	many	NA	CASSSRYEQYF	TGTGCCAGCAGCTCGCGTTACGAGCAGTACTTC
TRBV28	TRBJ2-1	16	many	NA	CASSLMGLSSYNEQFF	TGTGCCAGCAGTTTAATGGGGTTAAGCTCCTACAATGAGCAGTTCTTC
TRBV7-6	TRBJ2-2	17	many	NA	CASSLALGGKGPGELFF	TGTGCCAGCAGCTTAGCTCTCGGAGGGAAGGGGCCCGGGGAGCTGTTTTTT
TRBV11-3	TRBJ2-7	16	NA	NA	CASSRVPGPPENEQYF	TGTGCCAGCAGCCGCGTCCCGGGACCGCCCGAGAACGAGCAGTACTTC
TRBV19	TRBJ1-2	14	many	TRBD1	CATKNPGGIEGHTF	TGTGCCACGAAGAATCCAGGGGGTATCGAAGGGCACACCTTC
TRBV7-2	TRBJ2-7	15	many	NA	CASSATLVGSYEQYF	TGTGCCAGCAGCGCAACGCTCGTAGGGTCCTACGAGCAGTACTTC
TRBV28	TRBJ1-1	13	once	NA	CASSSLAAAEAFF	TGTGCCAGCAGTTCTCTGGCTGCGGCTGAAGCTTTCTTT
TRBV20-1	TRBJ2-7	13	many	NA	CSAGVGANYEQYF	TGCAGTGCTGGGGTGGGGGCTAACTACGAGCAGTACTTC
TRBV7-2	TRBJ2-3	15	many	NA	CASSLNQGFTDTQYF	TGTGCCAGCAGCTTAAACCAGGGATTCACAGATACGCAGTATTTT
TRBV6-2/TRBV6-3	TRBJ1-2	15	many	NA	CASNPAAGQNYGYTF	TGTGCCAGCAACCCTGCCGCTGGACAGAACTATGGCTACACCTTC
TRBV7-2	TRBJ2-1	16	many	NA	CASSSWSFASNNEQFF	TGTGCCAGCAGCTCGTGGTCCTTTGCCTCCAACAATGAGCAGTTCTTC
TRBV28	TRBJ2-1	16	many	TRBD2	CASSLQLAGRANEQFF	TGTGCCAGCAGTTTACAGTTGGCAGGGAGGGCCAATGAGCAGTTCTTC
TRBV11-2	TRBJ2-7	15	NA	TRBD1	CASSRDRVVTYEQYF	TGTGCCAGCAGTCGGGACAGGGTGGTTACCTACGAGCAGTACTTC
TRBV3-1	TRBJ2-6	15	many	NA	CASSPSNSGANVLTF	TGTGCCAGCAGCCCGTCGAACTCTGGGGCCAACGTCCTGACTTTC
TRBV27	TRBJ2-3	12	once	TRBD2	CATSGGRDTQYF	TGTGCCACCTCGGGGGGTCGGGATACGCAGTATTTT
TRBV28	TRBJ1-2	14	NA	TRBD1	CASRGQGAQGGYTF	TGTGCCAGCAGAGGACAGGGGGCGCAAGGAGGCTACACCTTC
TRBV5-1	TRBJ2-5	16	many	NA	CASSLILTQGRETQYF	TGCGCCAGCAGCTTGATACTCACCCAGGGACGGGAGACCCAGTACTTC
TRBV28	TRBJ2-1	12	many	NA	CASGREPNEQFF	TGTGCCAGCGGCCGCGAACCCAATGAGCAGTTCTTC
TRBV28	TRBJ2-7	15	many	NA	CASSHAGASPYEQYF	TGTGCCAGCAGTCATGCAGGGGCTAGTCCCTACGAGCAGTACTTC
TRBV12-3/TRBV12-4	TRBJ2-3	13	many	NA	CASSLLATDTQYF	TGTGCCAGCAGTTTACTAGCAACAGATACGCAGTATTTT
TRBV11-2	TRBJ1-2	12	many	NA	CASSRYEYGYTF	TGTGCCAGCAGCCGCTATGAATATGGCTACACCTTC
TRBV6-2/TRBV6-3	TRBJ2-1	13	once	TRBD2	CASSSLAGAFGFF	TGTGCCAGCAGTTCGCTAGCGGGAGCCTTTGGGTTCTTC
TRBV20-1	TRBJ1-5	14	few	NA	CSANRELGNQPQHF	TGCAGTGCTAACAGGGAACTTGGGAATCAGCCCCAGCATTTT
TRBV5-1	TRBJ2-7	18	many	TRBD2	CASSSDRGLAGTEDEQYF	TGCGCCAGCAGCTCCGACCGAGGACTAGCGGGGACCGAGGACGAGCAGTACTTC
TRBV18	TRBJ1-1	19	once	TRBD1	CASSPYQSFNNRGSTEAFF	TGTGCCAGCTCACCCTACCAAAGCTTTAACAACAGGGGGTCCACTGAAGCTTTCTTT
TRBV12-3/TRBV12-4	TRBJ2-1	16	NA	TRBD1	CASSLFRGQAYNEQFF	TGTGCCAGCAGTTTGTTTCGGGGACAGGCCTACAATGAGCAGTTCTTC
TRBV6-8	TRBJ2-7	16	many	TRBD1	CASSYVQGAPSYEQYF	TGTGCCAGCAGTTATGTTCAGGGGGCGCCATCCTACGAGCAGTACTTC
TRBV2	TRBJ2-7	14	many	NA	CASSEDRRSYEQYF	TGTGCCAGCAGCGAGGACCGCCGGTCCTACGAGCAGTACTTC
TRBV7-2	TRBJ1-3	14	many	NA	CASSLGEGRYTIYF	TGTGCCAGCAGCTTAGGAGAAGGGAGATACACCATATATTTT
TRBV25-1	TRBJ2-1	15	NA	NA	CASSLTGGAYNEQFF	TGTGCCAGCAGTTTAACAGGGGGGGCCTACAATGAGCAGTTCTTC
TRBV29-1	TRBJ2-7	11	many	TRBD1	CSASTGAEQYF	TGCAGCGCGTCTACAGGGGCCGAGCAGTACTTC
TRBV28	TRBJ2-6	14	many	NA	CASSLIGWANVLTF	TGTGCCAGCAGTTTAATAGGCTGGGCCAACGTCCTGACTTTC
TRBV5-4	TRBJ2-1	18	NA	TRBD2	CASSLNSGETKPYNEQFF	TGTGCCAGCAGCTTGAATAGCGGGGAGACGAAACCATACAATGAGCAGTTCTTC
TRBV20-1	TRBJ1-5	14	many	NA	CSARMIQGIGPQHF	TGCAGTGCTAGGATGATCCAGGGTATAGGGCCCCAGCATTTT